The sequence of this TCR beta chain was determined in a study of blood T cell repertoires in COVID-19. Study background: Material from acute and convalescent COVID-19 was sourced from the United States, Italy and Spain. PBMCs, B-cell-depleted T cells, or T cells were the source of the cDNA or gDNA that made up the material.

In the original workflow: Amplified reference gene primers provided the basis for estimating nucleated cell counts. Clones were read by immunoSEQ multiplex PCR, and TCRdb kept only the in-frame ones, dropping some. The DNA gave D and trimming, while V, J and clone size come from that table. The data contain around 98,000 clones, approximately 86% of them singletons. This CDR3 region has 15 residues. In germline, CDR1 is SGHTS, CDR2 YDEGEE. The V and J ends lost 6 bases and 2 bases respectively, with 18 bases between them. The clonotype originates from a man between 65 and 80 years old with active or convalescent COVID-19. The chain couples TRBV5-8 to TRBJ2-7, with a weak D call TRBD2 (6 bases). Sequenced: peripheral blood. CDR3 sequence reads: CASTSWGTSTYEQYF. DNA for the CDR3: TGTGCCAGCACCTCTTGGGGGACTTCGACCTACGAGCAGTACTTC.